This entry lists 11 T cell receptor beta chains sequenced from one sample in a study of blood T cell repertoires in COVID-19 (dated by TCRdb to about 2020). Library creation used the immunoSEQ multiplex PCR assay. TCRdb stores this immuneACCESS table with in-frame sequences only. Part of the clones is absent; in the studies checked, under half of the shortfall reflects unresolved V genes, and no reason is known for the rest. Here the sample has just under 80,000 clones; around three quarters occur a single time. The ten largest clones represent 4.5% to 5.5% of the sample. Sequencing was performed on peripheral blood. These receptors were collected from a woman in her 70s with acute or convalescent COVID-19.

This chain links TRBV9 with TRBJ1-6; D unresolved. Trimming left V 4 bases short and J 10 bases short, with 15 bases between. Germline assignment: CDR1 SGDLS and CDR2 YYNGEE. This CDR3 comprises 14 residues. CDR3 bases: TGTGCCAGCAGCTCCCGTCCTAGTCGGTCACCCCTCCACTTT. Encoded protein: CASSSRPSRSPLHF.

This chain joins TRBV9 and TRBJ2-3, with 11 bases matching TRBD1. This CDR3 comprises 16 residues. Germline trimming cut 2 bases from V and 4 bases from J; bases unmatched to any gene: 6. From germline, CDR1 is SGDLS and CDR2 YYNGEE. The CDR3 sequence: CASSVGQGDGADTQYF. CDR3 nucleotides: TGTGCCAGCAGCGTGGGACAGGGGGATGGTGCAGATACGCAGTATTTT.

V is TRBV2 and J is TRBJ2-1, with 8 bases identical to TRBD2. This CDR3 spans 15 amino acids. Per the germline V gene, CDR1 is SNHLY and CDR2 is FYNNEI. Trimming removed 5 bases from V and 0 bases from J; junction bases left unmatched: 3. For the CDR3, the DNA is TGTGCCAGCAGTTCGAGCGGGGGCTCCTACAATGAGCAGTTCTTC. Its translation is CASSSSGGSYNEQFF.

V and J are TRBV11-2 and TRBJ2-1; possible D gene TRBD1, 5 bases. The CDR3 covers 11 residues. Germline V gene sequence: CDR1 SGHAT, CDR2 FQNNGV. V lost 5 bases to trimming and J lost 10 bases, with 9 bases between them. The CDR3 loop is CASSEQDEQFF. The CDR3 DNA follows: TGTGCCAGCAGCGAACAGGACGAGCAGTTCTTC.

This rearrangement joins TRBV18 to TRBJ1-3, with D possibly matching TRBD1 (6 bases). The CDR3 spans 18 residues. Trimming cost V 3 bases and J 4 bases, with 22 bases left between them. Germline CDR1 KGHSH, CDR2 LQKENI. CDR3 protein: CASSPYGPGQALGNTIYF. CDR3 bases: TGTGCCAGCTCACCCTACGGACCGGGACAAGCGCTAGGAAACACCATATATTTT.

This clone was found a few times. This chain connects TRBV11-1 to TRBJ1-6; D possibly corresponds to TRBD1 (5 bases). V lost 3 bases and J lost 11, with 11 bases in between. The CDR3 contains 13 residues. CDR1 and CDR2 from the germline V gene are SGHAT and FQDESV (reference sequence). CDR3 region: CASSFGGGTPLHF. CDR3 in DNA: TGTGCCAGCAGCTTCGGCGGGGGTACACCCCTCCACTTT.

This chain connects TRBV5-1 to TRBJ2-5; TRBD1 matches at 7 bases. CDR3 length: 15 residues. Germline values: CDR1 SGHRS, CDR2 YFSETQ. With 7 bases clipped from V and 0 bases from J, the junction kept 9 bases outside the gene matches. CDR3 protein: CASLREGANQETQYF. CDR3 sequence (DNA): TGCGCCAGCCTGCGTGAGGGGGCGAACCAAGAGACCCAGTACTTC.

The rearrangement joins TRBV2 to TRBJ2-5; 8 positions match TRBD2. There are 15 residues in the CDR3. Germline V CDR1 and CDR2: SNHLY, FYNNEI. Trimming cost V 4 bases and J 4 bases; bases outside gene matches: 8. The CDR3 sequence is CASSVDGGAGETQYF. The CDR3 DNA reads TGTGCCAGCAGTGTCGACGGGGGGGCCGGAGAGACCCAGTACTTC. The whole variable domain, filled in from reference TRBV2 and TRBJ2-5, reads EPEVTQTPSHQVTQMGQEVILRCVPISNHLYFYWYRQILGQKVEFLVSFYNNEISEKSEIFDDQFSVERPDGSNFTLKIRSTKLEDSAMYFCASSVDGGAGETQYFGPGTRLLVL.

The V gene is TRBV5-1, the J gene TRBJ1-2; 9 bases are shared with TRBD1. CDR1 is SGHRS and CDR2 is YFSETQ in the germline V gene. V gave up 4 bases and J gave up 5 bases; unmatched junction bases: 3. CDR3 length: 13 amino acids. CDR3 in DNA: TGCGCCAGCAGCGGGGACAGGGCTTATGGCTACACCTTC. Amino acids: CASSGDRAYGYTF. The full variable domain, its missing parts supplied by reference TRBV5-1 and TRBJ1-2, is KAGVTQTPRYLIKTRGQQVTLSCSPISGHRSVSWYQQTPGQGLQFLFEYFSETQRNKGNFPGRFSGRQFSNSRSEMNVSTLELGDSALYLCASSGDRAYGYTFGSGTRLTVV.

This chain uses TRBV7-9 with TRBJ1-2; D is unclear. Trimming removed 5 bases from V and 7 bases from J, with 14 bases in between. Germline V gives CDR1 SEHNR, CDR2 FQNEAQ (reference sequence). The CDR3 contains 13 residues. CDR3 amino acids: CASSPDEVFGYTF. CDR3 DNA: TGTGCCAGCAGCCCCGACGAGGTATTTGGCTACACCTTC.

The gene calls are TRBV4-3 and TRBJ2-3; 7 bases fit TRBD2. The CDR3 consists of 16 residues. Germline V gives CDR1 LGHNA, CDR2 YSLEER. V was clipped by 0 bases and J by 6 bases; unmatched bases: 9. CDR3 region: CASSQDWSSGVDTQYF. CDR3 bases: TGCGCCAGCAGCCAAGATTGGTCAAGCGGGGTTGATACGCAGTATTTT.